This T cell receptor beta chain was recorded in a study of cytomegalovirus exposure and HLA in healthy donors. The PCR contained 60 Vbeta and 13 Jbeta primers. Here immunoSEQ multiplex PCR was the method, and the copy in TCRdb shows in-frame clones only, minus some. The table shows some 190,000 clones, with around 78% occurring only once. Of note for this clone: Its cognate antigen is unknown.

Study-level points and caveats: It was confirmed in vitro that three of the CMV-associated chains were specific for CMV antigens.

Sequenced material: PBMCs. This receptor was obtained from a man younger than 35 in good health and CMV-seronegative.

The CDR3 loop reads CASKPLPGQGYGYTF. CDR3 sequence (DNA): TGTGCCAGTAAACCCTTACCGGGACAGGGCTATGGCTACACCTTC. V usage is TRBV19 and J usage is TRBJ1-2, with TRBD1 matching 9 bases. This CDR3 has 15 residues. Germline trimming cut 7 bases from V and 4 bases from J; bases unmatched to any gene: 10. Germline V gene sequence: CDR1 LNHDA, CDR2 SQIVND (reference sequence). The variable domain in full, with the rest retrieved from reference TRBV19 and TRBJ1-2, is DGGITQSPKYLFRKEGQNVTLSCEQNLNHDAMYWYRQDPGQGLRLIYYSQIVNDFQKGDIAEGYSVSREKKESFPLTVTSAQKNPTAFYLCASKPLPGQGYGYTFGSGTRLTVV.